This TCR beta chain appears in the sequencing data of a study of T cells expressing NK-cell markers (TCRdb year 2020). With regard to the full study: In sorted CD3+CD56+NKG2C+, CD3+CD56+NKG2C- and CD3+CD56-NKG2C+ T-cell subsets from 7 to 9 donors, TCR beta-chain repertoires were profiled. Among the eight sequenced donors, seven were HCMV-seropositive and one was HCMV-seronegative. The study sequenced eight donors, all healthy volunteers chosen at random: three men and five women. Illumina HiSeq 2000/2500, MiSeq or NextSeq was used to sequence libraries as 2 x 150 bp reads.

Findings and caveats that apply to the study as a whole: Whether the expanded NKG2C-expressing T cell clones were specific for HCMV antigens remained unclear. In several donors, the dominant CD3+CD56+NKG2C+ clonotypes were among the top 10 CD8+ clonotypes and accounted for roughly 1.0-7.0% of CD8+ T cells. Those dominant clonotypes were again the most abundant among CD3+CD56-NKG2C+ cells in four donors, at roughly 25-60.1%.

The CDR3 runs 13 residues from the cysteine to the phenylalanine. No DNA sequence was recorded. The germline V gene (reference sequence) sets CDR1 to DFQATT and CDR2 to SNEGSKA. HCMV-specific IgG was detected in serum with a commercial ELISA kit to determine HCMV serostatus. Ficoll density gradient centrifugation was used to isolate peripheral blood mononuclear cells from blood. Instrument on record: Illumina HiSeq 2000. TCR beta cDNA libraries were prepared using 5'RACE template switching, which introduced a universal primer site and unique molecular identifiers. Priming for cDNA synthesis came from the TCR beta constant segment, and two successive PCR amplification steps followed. From the authors' description of their analysis: Reads were demultiplexed and grouped by UMI with MIGEC, and clonotypes were assembled and quantified with MiTCR. To remove erroneous sequences, TCR cDNA sequences were retained only when supported by two or more reads. The tcR package was used for downstream repertoire analysis, and clonotypes were matched between fractions using CDR3 nucleotide sequence together with V segment. VDJmatch was used to annotate antigen specificity against VDJdb, with one amino acid substitution in CDR3 allowed. Based on TCRdb reprocessing of the reads, there is one entry per CDR3 protein sequence, and DNA is missing. These V and J calls derive from TCRdb rather than the authors' analysis. For this sample, the table gives 300,000 to 500,000 distinct CDR3 sequences. The ten largest clonotypes hold about 10% of the sample.

Worth noting for this clonotype: Its specific antigen is unknown.

The sample consisted of blood T cells: a sorted CD56 or NKG2C T cell subset, CD4+ or CD8+ T cells, or bulk PBMC T cells (not recorded which). The source is a woman in her forties or fifties in good health. Donor details come from another sample of the same person, matched by shared clones. The rearranged segments are TRBV20-1 and TRBJ1-1. The CDR3 has the sequence CSAIPATDTEAFF.